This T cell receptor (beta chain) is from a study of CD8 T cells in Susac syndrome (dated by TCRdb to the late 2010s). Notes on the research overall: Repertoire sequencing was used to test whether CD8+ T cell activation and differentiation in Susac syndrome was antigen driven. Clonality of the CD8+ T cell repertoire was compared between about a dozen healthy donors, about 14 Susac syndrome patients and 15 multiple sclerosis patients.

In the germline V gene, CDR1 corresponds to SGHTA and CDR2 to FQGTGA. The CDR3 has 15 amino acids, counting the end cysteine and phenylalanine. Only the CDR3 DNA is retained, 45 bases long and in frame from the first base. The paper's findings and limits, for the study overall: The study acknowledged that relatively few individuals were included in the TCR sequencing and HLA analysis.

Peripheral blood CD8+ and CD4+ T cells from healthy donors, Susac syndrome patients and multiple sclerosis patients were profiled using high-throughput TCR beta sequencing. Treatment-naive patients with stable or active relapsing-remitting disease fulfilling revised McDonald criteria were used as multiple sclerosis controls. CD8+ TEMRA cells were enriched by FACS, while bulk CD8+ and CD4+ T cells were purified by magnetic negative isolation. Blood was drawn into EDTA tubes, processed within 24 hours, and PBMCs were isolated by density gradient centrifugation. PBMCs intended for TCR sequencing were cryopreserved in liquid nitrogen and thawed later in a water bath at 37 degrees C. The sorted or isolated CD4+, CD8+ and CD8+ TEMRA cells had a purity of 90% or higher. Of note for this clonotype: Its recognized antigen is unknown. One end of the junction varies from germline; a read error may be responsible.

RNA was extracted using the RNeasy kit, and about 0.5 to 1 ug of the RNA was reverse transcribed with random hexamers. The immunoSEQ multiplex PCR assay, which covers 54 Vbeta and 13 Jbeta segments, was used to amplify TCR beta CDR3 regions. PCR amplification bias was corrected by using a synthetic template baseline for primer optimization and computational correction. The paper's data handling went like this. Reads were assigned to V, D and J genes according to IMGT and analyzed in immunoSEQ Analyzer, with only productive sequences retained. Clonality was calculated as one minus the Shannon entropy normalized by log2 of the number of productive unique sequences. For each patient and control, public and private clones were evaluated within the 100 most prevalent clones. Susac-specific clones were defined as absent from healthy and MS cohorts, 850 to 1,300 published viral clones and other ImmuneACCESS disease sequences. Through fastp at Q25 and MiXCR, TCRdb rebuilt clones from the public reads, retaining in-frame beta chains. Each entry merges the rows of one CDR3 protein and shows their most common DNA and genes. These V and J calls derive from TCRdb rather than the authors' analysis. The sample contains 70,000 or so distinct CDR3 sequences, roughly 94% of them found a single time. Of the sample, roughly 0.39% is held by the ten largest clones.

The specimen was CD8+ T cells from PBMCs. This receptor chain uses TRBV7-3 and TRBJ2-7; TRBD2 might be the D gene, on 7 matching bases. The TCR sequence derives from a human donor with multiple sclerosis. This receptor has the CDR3 CASSLGGGGSHEQYF. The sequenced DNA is TGTGCCAGCAGCCTAGGTGGCGGGGGCTCCCACGAGCAGTACTTC.